These 17 T cell receptor beta chains were all obtained from the same sample, sequenced in a study of T cells after yellow fever vaccination. TCRdb analysed the 5' RACE reads with MiXCR anew, one entry per CDR3 protein. The table shows 100,000 to 150,000 distinct CDR3 sequences, with almost 9% occurring only once. The source was CD8+ T cells sorted from PBMCs, collected on the day of the yellow fever booster vaccination. These receptors originate from a man younger than 35 who received the YFV17D yellow fever vaccine.

This chain uses TRBV10-1 with TRBJ2-1, with D possibly TRBD2 on 7 matching bases. The length of the CDR3 is 13 residues. The V end lost 10 bases, the J end lost 9 bases, and 19 bases lay between the germline ends. Germline V CDR1 and CDR2: WNHNN, SYGVQD (reference sequence). The CDR3 coding sequence is TGCGCCACCCGCGCGGCGGGGGCGAGTGAGCAGTTCTTC. Protein sequence: CATRAAGASEQFF.

A few counts support this clonotype. V and J are TRBV7-9 and TRBJ2-1, with D unclear. The germline gives CDR1 SEHNR, CDR2 FQNEAQ (reference sequence). The CDR3 is 13 amino acids. V was shortened by 5 bases and J by 9 bases, with 14 bases between the two germline ends. The CDR3 region is CASSPPPFGEQFF. The CDR3 DNA reads as TGTGCCAGCAGCCCCCCCCCGTTCGGTGAGCAGTTCTTC.

The V call is TRBV20-1, the J call TRBJ2-7; perhaps TRBD1 as D (5 bases). Trimming cost V 0 bases and J 7 bases, with 10 bases left between them. The germline V gene has CDR1 DFQATT and CDR2 SNEGSKA (reference sequence). The CDR3 has 12 amino acids. The CDR3 spells CSAREMGPEQYV. CDR3 sequence (DNA): TGCAGTGCTAGAGAGATGGGGCCAGAGCAGTACGTC.

This clonotype was counted only a few times. This chain uses TRBV4-1 with TRBJ1-2; no definite D call. Trimming took 4 bases from V and 5 from J, leaving 17 bases between them. The CDR3 covers 15 residues. Germline-derived CDR1 and CDR2 are MGHRA and YSYEKL. The chain's CDR3 is CASSRPGRMKYGYTF. The CDR3 DNA reads TGCGCCAGCAGCCGCCCCGGACGGATGAAGTATGGCTACACCTTC.

This clonotype was seen at least ten times. This chain links TRBV15 with TRBJ2-1, with TRBD1 identical over 11 bases. CDR3 size: 15 residues. CDR1 is LNHNV, CDR2 YYDKDF, per germline (reference sequence). V lost 3 bases to trimming and J lost 2 bases; unmatched junction nucleotides: 0. The chain's CDR3 is CATSRGQGAYNEQFF. For the CDR3, the DNA is TGTGCCACCAGCAGGGGACAGGGGGCCTACAATGAGCAGTTCTTC.

For the CDR3, the DNA is TGTGCCAGCAGCCATGTGACGGGGGGGCAAGATACGCAGTATTTT. Protein sequence: CASSHVTGGQDTQYF. The rearrangement uses TRBV14 and TRBJ2-3; 8 bases agree with TRBD2. The CDR3 has 15 amino acids. The J segment lost 5 bases and the V segment lost 3 bases, leaving 7 bases of the junction unmatched. Germline V lookup: CDR1 SGHDN, CDR2 FVKESK. The full variable domain, completed using reference TRBV14 and TRBJ2-3, is EAGVTQFPSHSVIEKGQTVTLRCDPISGHDNLYWYRRVMGKEIKFLLHFVKESKQDESGMPNNRFLAERTGGTYSTLKVQPAELEDSGVYFCASSHVTGGQDTQYFGPGTRLTVL.

This clonotype appeared a few times. The chain recombines TRBV4-1 with TRBJ1-1, with 8 bases lining up with TRBD1. CDR1 is MGHRA and CDR2 is YSYEKL in the germline V gene. V dropped 0 bases and J dropped 1; count of bases not matched to a gene: 4. The CDR3 is 16 amino acids. The chain's CDR3 is CASSQESGTGNTEAFF. CDR3 nucleotide sequence: TGCGCCAGCAGCCAAGAGTCCGGGACAGGGAACACTGAAGCTTTCTTT.

The chain's CDR3 is CASSQAGAGTEAFF. CDR3 coding DNA: TGTGCCAGCAGCCAAGCGGGGGCCGGGACTGAAGCTTTCTTT. The rearrangement links TRBV3-1 to TRBJ1-1, with D perhaps TRBD1 (6 bases). With 1 base removed from V and 5 bases from J, the gap between germline ends came to 11 bases. The CDR3 has 14 amino acids. In germline, CDR1 is LGHDT, CDR2 YNNKEL (reference sequence). Combining the CDR3 with reference TRBV3-1 and TRBJ1-1 gives the whole variable domain DTAVSQTPKYLVTQMGNDKSIKCEQNLGHDTMYWYKQDSKKFLKIMFSYNNKELIINETVPNRFSPKSPDKAHLNLHINSLELGDSAVYFCASSQAGAGTEAFFGQGTRLTVV.

This rearrangement joins TRBV19 to TRBJ2-2; unclear D gene. V was pared by 3 bases and J by 4 bases, with 6 bases between. Germline-derived CDR1 and CDR2 are LNHDA and SQIVND (reference sequence). The CDR3 is 13 residues long. CDR3 protein: CASSIDGTGELFF. In DNA, the CDR3 is TGTGCCAGTAGTATCGACGGCACCGGGGAGCTGTTTTTT. The whole variable domain, remainder taken from reference TRBV19 and TRBJ2-2, is DGGITQSPKYLFRKEGQNVTLSCEQNLNHDAMYWYRQDPGQGLRLIYYSQIVNDFQKGDIAEGYSVSREKKESFPLTVTSAQKNPTAFYLCASSIDGTGELFFGEGSRLTVL.

This clonotype appeared a few times. The chain recombines TRBV4-1 with TRBJ1-1; maybe TRBD1 (5 bases). This CDR3 contains 14 residues. The germline V gene has CDR1 MGHRA and CDR2 YSYEKL. V was pared by 4 bases and J by 2 bases, with 11 bases between. CDR3 bases: TGCGCCAGCAGCCCCGGCGGGGACAACACTGAAGCTTTCTTT. Protein product: CASSPGGDNTEAFF.

A few counts support this clonotype. This chain uses TRBV7-2 with TRBJ2-3; 14 bases fit TRBD2. Trimming took 3 bases from V and 4 from J; bases not matched to a gene: 6. Germline V gives CDR1 SGHTA, CDR2 FQGNSA. The CDR3 covers 17 residues. The CDR3 here is CASSLGLAGATADTQYF. DNA of the CDR3: TGTGCCAGCAGCTTGGGACTAGCGGGGGCCACAGCAGATACGCAGTATTTT.

This clonotype was seen more than once but under ten times. The genes are TRBV28 and TRBJ1-1; D is unresolved. Germline CDR1 and CDR2: MDHEN and SYDVKM. Trimming pared 8 bases from V and 0 bases from J, leaving 13 bases between. The CDR3 extends over 14 amino acids. CDR3 sequence: CASRKSPMNTEAFF. The CDR3, as DNA: TGTGCCAGCCGGAAGAGCCCTATGAACACTGAAGCTTTCTTT.

This clonotype was counted a few times. The genes are TRBV7-9 and TRBJ2-3, with a tentative D call TRBD2 (6 bases). The CDR3 consists of 15 residues. Germline V gene sequence: CDR1 SEHNR, CDR2 FQNEAQ (reference sequence). Trimming took 5 bases from V and 6 from J, leaving 18 bases between them. CDR3 sequence reads: CASSPPGTLPDTQYF. CDR3 nucleotides: TGTGCCAGCAGCCCCCCTGGGACTCTCCCCGATACGCAGTATTTT.

Many counts were recorded for this clonotype. This chain links TRBV7-9 with TRBJ2-3; 7 bases are shared with TRBD1. Trimming took 5 bases from V and 4 from J; bases not matched to a gene: 12. This CDR3 comprises 16 residues. Germline CDR1 reads SEHNR; CDR2 reads FQNEAQ (reference sequence). The CDR3 nucleotides read TGTGCCAGCAGCCCTGTTACTACAGGGGCCCCAGATACGCAGTATTTT. Translation gives CASSPVTTGAPDTQYF.

This clonotype was picked up many times. The gene calls are TRBV29-1 and TRBJ2-1, with 9 nucleotides matching TRBD2. The CDR3 runs to 16 residues. Unmatched junction bases numbered 6, after V lost 3 bases and J lost 0 bases. The germline V gene has CDR1 SQVTM and CDR2 ANQGSEA. As DNA, the CDR3 is TGCAGCGTTGAGTACTCGCGGGGGGGCTCCTACAATGAGCAGTTCTTC. This translates into CSVEYSRGGSYNEQFF.

This clonotype was found a few times. The chain joins TRBV29-1 to TRBJ2-5, with D possibly TRBD2 on 7 matching bases. V shed 4 bases and J shed 5 bases, with 17 bases lying between them. This CDR3 has 14 amino acids. Germline V gene lookup returns CDR1 SQVTM and CDR2 ANQGSEA. The CDR3 is CSVVEAGAGETQYF. The CDR3 bases are TGCAGCGTTGTAGAGGCGGGGGCCGGGGAGACCCAGTACTTC.

This clonotype was picked up a small number of times. The DNA of the CDR3 is TGTGCCAGCAGCCCCCTCCGAGGGAGCTACTACGAGCAGTACTTC. This translates into CASSPLRGSYYEQYF. This rearrangement joins TRBV7-9 to TRBJ2-7; D might be TRBD2 (5 bases). The CDR3 covers 15 residues. V was pared by 5 bases and J by 3 bases, with 17 bases between. Germline V lookup: CDR1 SEHNR, CDR2 FQNEAQ (reference sequence).